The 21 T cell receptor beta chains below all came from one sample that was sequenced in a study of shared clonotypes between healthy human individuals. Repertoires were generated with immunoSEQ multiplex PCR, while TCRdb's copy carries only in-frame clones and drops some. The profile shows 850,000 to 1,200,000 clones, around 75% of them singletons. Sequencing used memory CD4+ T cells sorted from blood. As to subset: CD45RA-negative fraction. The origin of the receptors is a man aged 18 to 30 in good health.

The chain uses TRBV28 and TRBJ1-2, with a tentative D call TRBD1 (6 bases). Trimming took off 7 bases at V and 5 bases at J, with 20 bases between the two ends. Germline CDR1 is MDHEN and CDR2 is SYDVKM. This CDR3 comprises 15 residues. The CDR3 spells CASIAGGGWRYGYTF. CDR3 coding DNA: TGTGCCAGCATCGCTGGAGGGGGTTGGAGGTATGGCTACACCTTC.

CDR3 protein: CASSLVRPSGANVLTF. The CDR3 coding sequence is TGTGCCAGCAGCTTAGTTAGACCCTCTGGGGCCAACGTCCTGACTTTC. V and J are TRBV5-4 and TRBJ2-6; D remains unclear. Deletions cut 2 bases from V and 0 bases from J, with 9 bases between. Germline CDR1 is SGHNT and CDR2 is YYREEE (reference sequence). CDR3 length: 16 residues.

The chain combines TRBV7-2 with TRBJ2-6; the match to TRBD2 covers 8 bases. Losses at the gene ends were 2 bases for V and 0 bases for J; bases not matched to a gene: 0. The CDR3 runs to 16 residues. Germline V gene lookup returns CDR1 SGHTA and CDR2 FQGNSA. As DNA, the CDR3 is TGTGCCAGCAGCTTAAGCGGGAGCTCTGGGGCCAACGTCCTGACTTTC. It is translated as CASSLSGSSGANVLTF.

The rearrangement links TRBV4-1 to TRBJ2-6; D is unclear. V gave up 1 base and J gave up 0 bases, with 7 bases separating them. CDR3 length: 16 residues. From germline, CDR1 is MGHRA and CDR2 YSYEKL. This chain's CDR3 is CASSQVVVSGANVLTF. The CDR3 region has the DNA TGCGCCAGCAGCCAAGTTGTAGTCTCTGGGGCCAACGTCCTGACTTTC.

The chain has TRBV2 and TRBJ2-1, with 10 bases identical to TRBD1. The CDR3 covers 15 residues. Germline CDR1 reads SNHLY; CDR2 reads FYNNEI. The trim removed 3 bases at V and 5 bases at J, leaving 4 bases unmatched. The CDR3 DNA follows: TGTGCCAGCAGTGAGGACAGGGGGAACCACAATGAGCAGTTCTTC. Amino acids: CASSEDRGNHNEQFF.

CDR3 sequence: CASSFDSSNYEQYF. CDR3 DNA sequence: TGCGCCAGCAGCTTCGACAGTTCGAACTACGAGCAGTACTTC. The chain employs TRBV5-1 and TRBJ2-7, with D perhaps TRBD1 (5 bases). The CDR3 runs to 14 residues. The V gene lost 2 bases and the J gene lost 3 bases, with 12 bases spanning the gap. Looked up from germline, CDR1 is SGHRS and CDR2 is YFSETQ. Full variable domain (remainder filled in from reference TRBV5-1 and TRBJ2-7): KAGVTQTPRYLIKTRGQQVTLSCSPISGHRSVSWYQQTPGQGLQFLFEYFSETQRNKGNFPGRFSGRQFSNSRSEMNVSTLELGDSALYLCASSFDSSNYEQYFGPGTRLTVT.

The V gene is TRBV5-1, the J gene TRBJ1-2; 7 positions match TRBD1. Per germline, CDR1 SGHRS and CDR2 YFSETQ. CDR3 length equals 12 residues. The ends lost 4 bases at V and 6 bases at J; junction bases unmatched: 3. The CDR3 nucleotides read TGCGCCAGCAGCGAACAGGGGAATGGCTACACCTTC. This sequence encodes CASSEQGNGYTF.

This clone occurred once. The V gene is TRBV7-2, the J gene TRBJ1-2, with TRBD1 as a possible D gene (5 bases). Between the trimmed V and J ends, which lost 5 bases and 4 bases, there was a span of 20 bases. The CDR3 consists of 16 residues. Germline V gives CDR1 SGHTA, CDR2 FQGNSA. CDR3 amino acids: CASSTHPPGTAYGYTF. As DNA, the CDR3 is TGTGCCAGCAGCACCCACCCTCCGGGGACGGCCTATGGCTACACCTTC.

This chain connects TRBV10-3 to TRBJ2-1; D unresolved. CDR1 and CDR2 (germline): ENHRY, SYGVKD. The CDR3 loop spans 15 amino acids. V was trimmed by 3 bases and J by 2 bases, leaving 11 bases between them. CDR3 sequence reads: CAISEDGTTYNEQFF. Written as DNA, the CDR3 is TGTGCCATCAGTGAAGACGGCACGACCTACAATGAGCAGTTCTTC.

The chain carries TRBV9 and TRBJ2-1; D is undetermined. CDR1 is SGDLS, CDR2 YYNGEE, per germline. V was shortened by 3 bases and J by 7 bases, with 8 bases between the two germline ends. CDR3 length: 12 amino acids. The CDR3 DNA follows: TGTGCCAGCAGCGCCCTGACTAATGAGCAGTTCTTC. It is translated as CASSALTNEQFF.

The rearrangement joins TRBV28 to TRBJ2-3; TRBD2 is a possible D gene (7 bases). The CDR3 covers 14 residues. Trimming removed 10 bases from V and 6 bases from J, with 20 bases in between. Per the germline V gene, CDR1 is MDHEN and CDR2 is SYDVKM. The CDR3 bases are TGTGCCACCCAAGAGGGGGGGGGAACCGATACGCAGTATTTT. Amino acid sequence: CATQEGGGTDTQYF.

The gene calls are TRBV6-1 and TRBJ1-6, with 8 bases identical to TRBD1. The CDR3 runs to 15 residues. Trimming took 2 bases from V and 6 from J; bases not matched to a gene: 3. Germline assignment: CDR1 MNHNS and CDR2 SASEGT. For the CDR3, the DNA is TGTGCCAGCAGTGAACAGGGGGCCCTTAATTCACCCCTCCACTTT. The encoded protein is CASSEQGALNSPLHF.

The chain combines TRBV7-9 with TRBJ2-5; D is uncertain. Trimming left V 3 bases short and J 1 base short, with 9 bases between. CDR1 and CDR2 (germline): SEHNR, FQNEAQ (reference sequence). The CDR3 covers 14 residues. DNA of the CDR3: TGTGCCAGCAGCTTGGCGGAGATCCAAGAGACCCAGTACTTC. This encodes CASSLAEIQETQYF.

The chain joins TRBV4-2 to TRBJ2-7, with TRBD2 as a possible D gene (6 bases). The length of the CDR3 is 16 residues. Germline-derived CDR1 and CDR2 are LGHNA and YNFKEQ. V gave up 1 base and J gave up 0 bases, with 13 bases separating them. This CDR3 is CASSQVTLGGSYEQYF. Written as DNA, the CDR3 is TGTGCCAGCAGCCAAGTGACCTTGGGGGGCTCCTACGAGCAGTACTTC.

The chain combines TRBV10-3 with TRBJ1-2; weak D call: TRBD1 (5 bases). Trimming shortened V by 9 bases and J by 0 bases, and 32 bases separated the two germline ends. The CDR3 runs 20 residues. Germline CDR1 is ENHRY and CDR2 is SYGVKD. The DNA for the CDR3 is TGTGCCATGAGGGGCCCGCAACCGGACGGTGAGTCCGCCGCTAACTATGGCTACACCTTC. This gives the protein CAMRGPQPDGESAANYGYTF.

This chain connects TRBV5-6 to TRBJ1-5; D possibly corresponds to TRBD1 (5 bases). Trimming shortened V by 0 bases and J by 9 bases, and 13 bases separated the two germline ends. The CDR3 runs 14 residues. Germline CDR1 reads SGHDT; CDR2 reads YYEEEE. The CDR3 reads CASSLGGHQGPQHF. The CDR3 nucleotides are TGTGCCAGCAGCTTGGGGGGCCATCAGGGGCCCCAGCATTTT.

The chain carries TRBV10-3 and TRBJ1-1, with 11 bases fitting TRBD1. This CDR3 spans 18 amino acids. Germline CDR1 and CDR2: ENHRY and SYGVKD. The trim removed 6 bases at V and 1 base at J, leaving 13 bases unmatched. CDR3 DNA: TGTGCCATCAGAACCGGGACAGGGGGTGTTCGATCGAACACTGAAGCTTTCTTT. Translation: CAIRTGTGGVRSNTEAFF.

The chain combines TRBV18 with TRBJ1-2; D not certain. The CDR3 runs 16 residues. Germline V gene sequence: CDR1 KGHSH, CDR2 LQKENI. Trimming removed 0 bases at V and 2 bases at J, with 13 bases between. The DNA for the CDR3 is TGTGCCAGCTCACCACCGGCGCAAGGCCCCAACTATGGCTACACCTTC. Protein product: CASSPPAQGPNYGYTF.

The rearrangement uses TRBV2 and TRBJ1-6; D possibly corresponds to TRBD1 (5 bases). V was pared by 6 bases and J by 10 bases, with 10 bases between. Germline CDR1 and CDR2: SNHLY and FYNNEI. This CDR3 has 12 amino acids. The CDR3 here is CASRGTNSPLHF. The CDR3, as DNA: TGTGCCAGCAGGGGGACCAACTCACCCCTCCACTTT.

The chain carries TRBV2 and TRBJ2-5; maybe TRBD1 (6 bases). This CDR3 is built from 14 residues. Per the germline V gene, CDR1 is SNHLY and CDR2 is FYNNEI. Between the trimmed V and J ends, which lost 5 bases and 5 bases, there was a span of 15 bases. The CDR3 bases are TGTGCCAGCAGTCCGACACACAGGGTTGAGACCCAGTACTTC. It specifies CASSPTHRVETQYF.

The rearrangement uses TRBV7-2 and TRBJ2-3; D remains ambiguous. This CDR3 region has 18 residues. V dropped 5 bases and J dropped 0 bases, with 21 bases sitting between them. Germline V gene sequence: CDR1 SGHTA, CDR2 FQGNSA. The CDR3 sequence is CASSRRPILPLSTDTQYF. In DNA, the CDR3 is TGTGCCAGCAGCCGCCGACCGATCCTACCTCTTAGCACAGATACGCAGTATTTT. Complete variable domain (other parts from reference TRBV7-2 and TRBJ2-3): GAGVSQSPSNKVTEKGKDVELRCDPISGHTALYWYRQSLGQGLEFLIYFQGNSAPDKSGLPSDRFSAERTGGSVSTLTIQRTQQEDSAVYLCASSRRPILPLSTDTQYFGPGTRLTVL.